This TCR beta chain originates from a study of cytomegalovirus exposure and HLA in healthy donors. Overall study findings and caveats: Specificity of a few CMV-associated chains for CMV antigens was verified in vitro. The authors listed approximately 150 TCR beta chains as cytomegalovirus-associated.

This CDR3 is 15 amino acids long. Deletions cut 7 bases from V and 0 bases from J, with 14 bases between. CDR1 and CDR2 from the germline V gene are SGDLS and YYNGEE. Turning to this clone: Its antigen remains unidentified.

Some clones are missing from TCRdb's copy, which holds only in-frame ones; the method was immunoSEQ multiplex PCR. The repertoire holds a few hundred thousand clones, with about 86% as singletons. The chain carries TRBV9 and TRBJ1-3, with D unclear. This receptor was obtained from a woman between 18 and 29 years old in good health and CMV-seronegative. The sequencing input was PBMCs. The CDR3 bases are TGTGCCAGCTGCCCCCAGCTAGGCTCTGGAAACACCATATATTTT. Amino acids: CASCPQLGSGNTIYF.